Listed here are 13 T cell receptor beta chains from one sample, sequenced in a study of T cell changes during pregnancy in multiple sclerosis. The protocol was immunoSEQ multiplex PCR, while the TCRdb copy is restricted to in-frame clones and leaves out a portion. The repertoire consists of under 50,000 clones, with approximately 90% occurring once and the leading ten covering about 3%. Specimen: CD8+ T cells from peripheral blood mononuclear cells, collected in the second trimester of pregnancy. The receptors derive from a female donor with multiple sclerosis, enrolled in a pregnancy study.

V gene TRBV7-9 combines with J gene TRBJ1-1; TRBD1 agrees at 7 bases. The germline V gene encodes CDR1 SEHNR and CDR2 FQNEAQ (reference sequence). V trimming: 1 base; J trimming: 4 bases; junction bases outside the gene matches: 3. This CDR3 region has 14 residues. DNA of the CDR3: TGTGCCAGCAGCTTAGTAGGGGGCCTCACTGAAGCTTTCTTT. As protein: CASSLVGGLTEAFF. Full variable domain (rest looked up from reference TRBV7-9 and TRBJ1-1): DTGVSQNPRHKITKRGQNVTFRCDPISEHNRLYWYRQTLGQGPEFLTYFQNEAQLEKSRLLSDRFSAERPKGSFSTLEIQRTEQGDSAMYLCASSLVGGLTEAFFGQGTRLTVV.

DNA of the CDR3: TGTGCCAGTAGGCATCTCTACCGGCAGGCCCCAACAGATACGCAGTATTTT. Its translation: CASRHLYRQAPTDTQYF. The chain couples TRBV19 to TRBJ2-3; D remains unclear. Trimming removed 6 bases at V and 3 bases at J, with 22 bases between. In germline, CDR1 is LNHDA, CDR2 SQIVND (reference sequence). The CDR3 is made up of 17 amino acids.

J is TRBJ1-4 and V is TRBV7-6; 8 bases agree with TRBD1. V lost 4 bases, J lost 6 bases, and 13 bases stayed unmatched. Germline lookup yields CDR1 SGHVS and CDR2 FNYEAQ. The CDR3 runs 17 residues. The CDR3 sequence is CASSSSLRGHLDEKLFF. CDR3 DNA sequence: TGTGCCAGCAGCTCGTCCCTCAGGGGGCACCTGGATGAAAAACTGTTTTTT.

The chain employs TRBV6-1 and TRBJ1-2; tentatively, D is TRBD1 (6 bases). CDR1 and CDR2 (germline): MNHNS, SASEGT. The CDR3 extends over 14 amino acids. The V gene lost 3 bases and the J gene lost 6 bases, with 14 bases spanning the gap. The DNA for the CDR3 is TGTGCCAGCAGTGAGCGGGGGGCGGTACATGGCTACACCTTC. Amino acids: CASSERGAVHGYTF.

V is TRBV5-8 and J is TRBJ2-7; D is undetermined. Germline CDR1 reads SGHTS; CDR2 reads YDEGEE. This CDR3 is built from 15 residues. The ends were cut back, 1 base at V and 2 bases at J, with 13 bases in the middle. The CDR3 bases are TGTGCCAGCAGCTTGTCAGGCAGCCCTACCTACGAGCAGTACTTC. This gives the protein CASSLSGSPTYEQYF.

The CDR3 DNA sequence: TGTGCCAGCAGTTTATCACGGAATGAAAAACTGTTTTTT. Protein sequence: CASSLSRNEKLFF. The chain combines TRBV27 with TRBJ1-4; no firm D call. Per germline, CDR1 MNHEY and CDR2 SMNVEV (reference sequence). V was shortened by 0 bases and J by 5 bases, with 4 bases between the two germline ends. The CDR3 has 13 residues.

The chain combines TRBV21-1 with TRBJ2-7; the tabulated D call, TRBD2, remains unverified against the DNA. TRBV21-1 is tagged as a pseudogene. The CDR3 totals 17 residues. The CDR3 sequence is CASSKGPGGLPPYEQYF. Here the CDR3 DNA reads TGTGCCAGCAGCAAAGGGCCCGGGGGACTTCCTCCCTACGAGCAGTACTTC.

This clone was seen once. J is TRBJ2-1 and V is TRBV13; TRBD2 aligns across 9 bases. The CDR3 consists of 15 residues. CDR1 is PRHDT, CDR2 FYEKMQ, per germline (reference sequence). With 5 bases clipped from V and 5 bases from J, the junction kept 7 bases outside the gene matches. This CDR3 reads CASSIRTSVHNEQFF. CDR3 bases: TGTGCCAGCAGCATTCGGACTAGCGTCCACAATGAGCAGTTCTTC.

The V call is TRBV25-1, the J call TRBJ1-2, with TRBD1 matching 8 bases. This CDR3 has 12 residues. Germline V CDR1 and CDR2: MGHDK, SYGVNS. V dropped 7 bases and J dropped 8; count of bases not matched to a gene: 6. The CDR3 loop reads CASTAGGSGYTF. CDR3 DNA: TGTGCCAGCACAGCAGGGGGCTCGGGCTACACCTTC.

This clone was detected once. The chain couples TRBV7-6 to TRBJ1-2; D is perhaps TRBD1 (6 bases). Germline V gene lookup returns CDR1 SGHVS and CDR2 FNYEAQ. V dropped 4 bases and J dropped 4 bases, with 7 bases sitting between them. The CDR3 covers 12 residues. The CDR3 region has the DNA TGTGCCAGCAGCTCGGACAGCTATGGCTACACCTTC. Amino acid sequence: CASSSDSYGYTF.

This chain uses TRBV7-9 with TRBJ2-7; D is undetermined. V was pared by 5 bases and J by 0 bases, with 11 bases between. The CDR3 has 14 residues. Germline V gene lookup returns CDR1 SEHNR and CDR2 FQNEAQ (reference sequence). The CDR3 region is CASSQVISSYEQYF. In DNA, the CDR3 is TGTGCCAGCAGCCAAGTGATCAGCTCCTACGAGCAGTACTTC. Filled out from reference TRBV7-9 and TRBJ2-7, the complete variable domain reads DTGVSQNPRHKITKRGQNVTFRCDPISEHNRLYWYRQTLGQGPEFLTYFQNEAQLEKSRLLSDRFSAERPKGSFSTLEIQRTEQGDSAMYLCASSQVISSYEQYFGPGTRLTVT.

The V and J genes are TRBV10-2 and TRBJ1-1; D is possibly TRBD1 (5 bases). Germline lookup yields CDR1 WSHSY and CDR2 SAAADI. V lost 0 bases and J 1 base, leaving 9 bases between the germline ends. CDR3 size: 15 residues. The CDR3 sequence: CASSESVGGNTEAFF. DNA for the CDR3: TGCGCCAGCAGTGAGTCGGTGGGGGGGAACACTGAAGCTTTCTTT.

The gene calls are TRBV27 and TRBJ1-1; 9 bases map to TRBD1. The CDR3 consists of 16 residues. The junction had 8 bases not matched to a gene; V was cut back by 5 bases and J by 1 base. Germline lookup yields CDR1 MNHEY and CDR2 SMNVEV (reference sequence). In DNA form, the CDR3 reads TGTGCCAGCAGTCGAGGGGACAGGGCACCGAACACTGAAGCTTTCTTT. Its translation is CASSRGDRAPNTEAFF.